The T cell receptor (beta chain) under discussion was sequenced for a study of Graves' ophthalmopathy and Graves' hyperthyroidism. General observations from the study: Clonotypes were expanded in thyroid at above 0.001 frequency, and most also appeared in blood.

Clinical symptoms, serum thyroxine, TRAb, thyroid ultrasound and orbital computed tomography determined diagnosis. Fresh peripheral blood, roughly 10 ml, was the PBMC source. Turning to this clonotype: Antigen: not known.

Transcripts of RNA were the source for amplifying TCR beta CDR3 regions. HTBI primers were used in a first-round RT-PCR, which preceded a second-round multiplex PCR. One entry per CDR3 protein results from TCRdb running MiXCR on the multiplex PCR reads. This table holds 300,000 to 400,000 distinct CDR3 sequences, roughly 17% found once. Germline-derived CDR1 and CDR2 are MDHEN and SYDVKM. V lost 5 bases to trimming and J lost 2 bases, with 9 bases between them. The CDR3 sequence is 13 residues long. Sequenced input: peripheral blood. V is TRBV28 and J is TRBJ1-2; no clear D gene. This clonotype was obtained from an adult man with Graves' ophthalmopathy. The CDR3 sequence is CASSPTRNYGYTF. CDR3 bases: TGTGCCAGCAGTCCCACAAGGAACTATGGCTACACCTTC.